This T cell receptor beta chain was sequenced during a study of T cells in Graves' hyperthyroidism and ophthalmopathy. From RNA transcripts, TCR beta CDR3 regions were amplified. RT-PCR in the first round (using the HTBI primer set) targeted the TCR CDR3. From the multiplex PCR reads, TCRdb called clonotypes with MiXCR, one entry per CDR3 protein. In the table there are 300,000 to 350,000 distinct CDR3 sequences, 15% to 20% of which are singletons. Ophthalmopathy patients had Clinical Activity Score at least 3, NOSPECS grade at least 4, duration under 3 months. The table lists this clonotype with many counts. V was pared by 2 bases and J by 6 bases, with 7 bases between. Germline V gene lookup returns CDR1 MNHEY and CDR2 SVGAGI. The CDR3 loop spans 12 amino acids.

The sequence came from a woman between 35 and 50 years old with Graves' ophthalmopathy. This sequence joins TRBV6-5 and TRBJ1-1; D gene uncertain. Material for sequencing was blood. The CDR3 DNA reads TGTGCCAGCAGTTACGGGTCGGCTGAAGCTTTCTTT. It translates to CASSYGSAEAFF.